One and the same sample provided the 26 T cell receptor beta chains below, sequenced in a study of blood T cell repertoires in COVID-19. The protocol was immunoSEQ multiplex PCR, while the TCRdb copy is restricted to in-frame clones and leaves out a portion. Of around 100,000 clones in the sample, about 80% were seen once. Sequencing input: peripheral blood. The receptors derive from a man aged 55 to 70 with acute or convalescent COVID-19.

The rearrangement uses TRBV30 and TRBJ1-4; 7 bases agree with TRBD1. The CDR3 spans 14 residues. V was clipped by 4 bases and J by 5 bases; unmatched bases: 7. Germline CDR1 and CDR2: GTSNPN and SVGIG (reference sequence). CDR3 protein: CAWTRGTVNEKLFF. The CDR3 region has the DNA TGTGCCTGGACCAGGGGGACGGTGAATGAAAAACTGTTTTTT.

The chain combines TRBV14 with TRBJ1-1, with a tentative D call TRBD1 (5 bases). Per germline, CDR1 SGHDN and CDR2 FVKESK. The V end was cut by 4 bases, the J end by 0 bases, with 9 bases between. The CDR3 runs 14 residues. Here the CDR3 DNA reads TGTGCCAGCAGCCTACAGGTGGTGAACACTGAAGCTTTCTTT. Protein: CASSLQVVNTEAFF.

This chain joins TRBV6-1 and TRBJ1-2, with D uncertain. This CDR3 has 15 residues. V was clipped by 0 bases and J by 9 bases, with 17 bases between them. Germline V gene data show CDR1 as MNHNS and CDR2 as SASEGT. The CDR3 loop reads CASSEALRGSVSYTF. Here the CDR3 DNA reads TGTGCCAGCAGTGAAGCGCTTCGGGGTTCAGTCAGCTACACCTTC.

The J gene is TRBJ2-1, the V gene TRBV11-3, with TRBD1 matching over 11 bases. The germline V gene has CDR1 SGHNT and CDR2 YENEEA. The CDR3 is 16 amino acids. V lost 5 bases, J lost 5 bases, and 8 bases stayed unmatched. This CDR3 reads CASSTGGTGGNNEQFF. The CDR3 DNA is TGTGCCAGCAGCACTGGGGGGACAGGGGGAAACAATGAGCAGTTCTTC.

CDR3 in amino acids: CASFSGGAVGEQFF. The CDR3 region has the DNA TGTGCCAGCTTTAGCGGGGGGGCAGTCGGGGAGCAGTTCTTC. This sequence joins TRBV6-5 and TRBJ2-1, with 11 bases aligning to TRBD2. This CDR3 has 14 residues. The germline CDR1 and CDR2 sequences are MNHEY and SVGAGI. V lost 8 bases and J lost 10; bases outside the gene matches: 10.

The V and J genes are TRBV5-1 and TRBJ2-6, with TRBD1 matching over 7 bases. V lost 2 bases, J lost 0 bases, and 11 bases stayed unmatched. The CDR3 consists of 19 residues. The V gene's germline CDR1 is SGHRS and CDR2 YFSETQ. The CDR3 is CASSFDHSGGTSGANVLTF. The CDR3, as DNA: TGCGCCAGCAGCTTCGATCATTCAGGGGGAACCTCTGGGGCCAACGTCCTGACTTTC.

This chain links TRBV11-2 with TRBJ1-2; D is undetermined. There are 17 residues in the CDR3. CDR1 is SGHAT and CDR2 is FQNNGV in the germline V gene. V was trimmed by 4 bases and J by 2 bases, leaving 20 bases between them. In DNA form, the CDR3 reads TGTGCCAGCAGCTCACTCGTGGGGAGGGATCTGAACTATGGCTACACCTTC. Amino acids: CASSSLVGRDLNYGYTF.

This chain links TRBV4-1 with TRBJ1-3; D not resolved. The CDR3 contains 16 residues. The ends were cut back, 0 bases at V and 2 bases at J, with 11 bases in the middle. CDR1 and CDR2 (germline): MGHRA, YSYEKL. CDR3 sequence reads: CASSQDILFPGNTIYF. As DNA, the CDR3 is TGCGCCAGCAGCCAAGATATCCTTTTCCCTGGAAACACCATATATTTT.

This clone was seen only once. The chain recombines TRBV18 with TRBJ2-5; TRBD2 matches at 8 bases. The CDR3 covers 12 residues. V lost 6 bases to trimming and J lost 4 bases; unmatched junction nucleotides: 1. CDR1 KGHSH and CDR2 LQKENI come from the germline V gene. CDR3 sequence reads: CASSSGGETQYF. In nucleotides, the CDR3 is TGTGCCAGCTCGAGCGGGGGAGAGACCCAGTACTTC. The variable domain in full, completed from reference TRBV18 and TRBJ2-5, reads NAGVMQNPRHLVRRRGQEARLRCSPMKGHSHVYWYRQLPEEGLKFMVYLQKENIIDESGMPKERFSAEFPKEGPSILRIQQVVRGDSAAYFCASSSGGETQYFGPGTRLLVL.

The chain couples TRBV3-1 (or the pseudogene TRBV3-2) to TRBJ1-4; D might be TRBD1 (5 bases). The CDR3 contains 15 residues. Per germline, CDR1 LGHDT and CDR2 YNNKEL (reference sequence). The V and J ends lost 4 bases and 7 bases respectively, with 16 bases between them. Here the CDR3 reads CASSPTGRRGEKLFF. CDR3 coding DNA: TGTGCCAGCAGCCCAACGGGACGGAGGGGTGAAAAACTGTTTTTT.

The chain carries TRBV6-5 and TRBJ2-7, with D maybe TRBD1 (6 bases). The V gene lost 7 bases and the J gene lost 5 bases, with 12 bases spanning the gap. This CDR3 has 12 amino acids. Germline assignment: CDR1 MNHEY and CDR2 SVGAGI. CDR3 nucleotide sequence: TGTGCCAGCAACCCCAGGGGCCACGAGCAGTACTTC. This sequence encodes CASNPRGHEQYF.

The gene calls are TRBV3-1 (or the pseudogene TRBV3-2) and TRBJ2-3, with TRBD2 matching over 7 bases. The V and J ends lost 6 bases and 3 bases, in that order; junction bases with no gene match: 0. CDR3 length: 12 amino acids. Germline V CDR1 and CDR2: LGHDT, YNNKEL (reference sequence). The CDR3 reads CASRGGTDTQYF. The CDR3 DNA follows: TGTGCCAGCAGGGGGGGGACAGATACGCAGTATTTT.

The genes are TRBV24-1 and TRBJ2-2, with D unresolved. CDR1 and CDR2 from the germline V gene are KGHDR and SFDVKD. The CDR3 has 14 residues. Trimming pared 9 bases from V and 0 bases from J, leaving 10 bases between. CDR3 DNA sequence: TGTGCCACCGGTAGCCCCGCGAACACCGGGGAGCTGTTTTTT. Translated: CATGSPANTGELFF.

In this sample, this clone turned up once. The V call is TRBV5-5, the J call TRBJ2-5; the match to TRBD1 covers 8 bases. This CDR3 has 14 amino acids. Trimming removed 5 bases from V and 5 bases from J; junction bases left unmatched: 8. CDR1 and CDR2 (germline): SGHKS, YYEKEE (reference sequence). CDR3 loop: CASSSSGGRETQYF. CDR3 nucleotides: TGTGCCAGCAGTTCCTCAGGGGGCAGGGAGACCCAGTACTTC. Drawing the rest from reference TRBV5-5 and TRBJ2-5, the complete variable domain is DAGVTQSPTHLIKTRGQQVTLRCSPISGHKSVSWYQQVLGQGPQFIFQYYEKEERGRGNFPDRFSARQFPNYSSELNVNALLLGDSALYLCASSSSGGRETQYFGPGTRLLVL.

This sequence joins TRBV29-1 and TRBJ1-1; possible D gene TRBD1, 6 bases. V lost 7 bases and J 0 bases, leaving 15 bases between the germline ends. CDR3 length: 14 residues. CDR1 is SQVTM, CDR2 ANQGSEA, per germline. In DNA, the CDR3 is TGCAGCGCGGGACGGACAGATATGAACACTGAAGCTTTCTTT. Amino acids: CSAGRTDMNTEAFF.

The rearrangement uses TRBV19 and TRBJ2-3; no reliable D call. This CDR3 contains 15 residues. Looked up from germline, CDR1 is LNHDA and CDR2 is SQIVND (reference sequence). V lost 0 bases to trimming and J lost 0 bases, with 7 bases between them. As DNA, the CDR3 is TGTGCCAGTAGTATAGACCAGGTTAGCACAGATACGCAGTATTTT. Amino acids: CASSIDQVSTDTQYF.

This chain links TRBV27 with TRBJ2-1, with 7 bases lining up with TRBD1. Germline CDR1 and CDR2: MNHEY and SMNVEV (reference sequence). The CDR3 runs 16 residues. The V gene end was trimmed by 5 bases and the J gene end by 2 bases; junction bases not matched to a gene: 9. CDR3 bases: TGTGCCAGCAGTACACAGGGACAGAACACCTACAATGAGCAGTTCTTC. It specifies CASSTQGQNTYNEQFF.

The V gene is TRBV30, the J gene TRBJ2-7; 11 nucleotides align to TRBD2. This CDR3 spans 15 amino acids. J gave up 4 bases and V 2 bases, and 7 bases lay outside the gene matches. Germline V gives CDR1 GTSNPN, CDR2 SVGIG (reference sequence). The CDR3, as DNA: TGTGCCTGGAGTAGGACTAGCGGGCCTGGGTACGAGCAGTACTTC. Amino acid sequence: CAWSRTSGPGYEQYF.

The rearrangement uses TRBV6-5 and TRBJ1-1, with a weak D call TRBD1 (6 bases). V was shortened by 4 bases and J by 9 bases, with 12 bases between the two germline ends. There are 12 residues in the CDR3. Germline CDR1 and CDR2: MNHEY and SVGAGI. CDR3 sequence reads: CASSSLGQKAFF. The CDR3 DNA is TGTGCCAGCAGTTCACTAGGACAGAAAGCTTTCTTT.

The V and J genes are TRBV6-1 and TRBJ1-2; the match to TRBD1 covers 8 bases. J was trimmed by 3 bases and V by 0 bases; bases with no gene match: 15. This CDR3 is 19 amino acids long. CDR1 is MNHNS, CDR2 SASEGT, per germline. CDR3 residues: CASSEALLKIGQGDYGYTF. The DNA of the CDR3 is TGTGCCAGCAGTGAAGCGCTATTAAAGATCGGACAGGGTGACTATGGCTACACCTTC.

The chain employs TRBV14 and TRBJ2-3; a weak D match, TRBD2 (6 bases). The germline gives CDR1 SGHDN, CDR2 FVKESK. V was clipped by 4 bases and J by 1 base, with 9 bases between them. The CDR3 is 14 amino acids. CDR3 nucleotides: TGTGCCAGCAGCCTTATAGCGGGCACAGATACGCAGTATTTT. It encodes CASSLIAGTDTQYF.

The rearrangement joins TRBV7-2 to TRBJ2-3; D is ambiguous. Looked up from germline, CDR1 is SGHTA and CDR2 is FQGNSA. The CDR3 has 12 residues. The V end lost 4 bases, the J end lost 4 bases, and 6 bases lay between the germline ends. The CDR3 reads CASSYPSDTQYF. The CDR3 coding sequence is TGTGCCAGCAGCTATCCATCAGATACGCAGTATTTT.

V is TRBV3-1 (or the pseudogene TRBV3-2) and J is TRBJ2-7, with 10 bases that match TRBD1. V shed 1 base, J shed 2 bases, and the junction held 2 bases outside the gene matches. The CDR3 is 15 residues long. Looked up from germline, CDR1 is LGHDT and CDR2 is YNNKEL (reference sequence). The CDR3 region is CASSQGDRGTYEQYF. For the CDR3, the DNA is TGTGCCAGCAGCCAAGGGGACAGGGGTACCTACGAGCAGTACTTC.

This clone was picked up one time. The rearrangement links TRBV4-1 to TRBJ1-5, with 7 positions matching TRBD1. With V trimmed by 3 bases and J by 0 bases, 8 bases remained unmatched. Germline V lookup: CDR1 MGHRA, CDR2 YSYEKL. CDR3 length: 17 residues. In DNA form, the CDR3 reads TGCGCCAGCAGCCAGAGACAGGGACTTTATAGCAATCAGCCCCAGCATTTT. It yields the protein CASSQRQGLYSNQPQHF.

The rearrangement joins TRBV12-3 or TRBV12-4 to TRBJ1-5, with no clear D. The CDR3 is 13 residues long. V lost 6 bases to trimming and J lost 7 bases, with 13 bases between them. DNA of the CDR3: TGTGCCAGCAGCCCCGAAGGCGGACAGCCCCAGCATTTT. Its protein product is CASSPEGGQPQHF.

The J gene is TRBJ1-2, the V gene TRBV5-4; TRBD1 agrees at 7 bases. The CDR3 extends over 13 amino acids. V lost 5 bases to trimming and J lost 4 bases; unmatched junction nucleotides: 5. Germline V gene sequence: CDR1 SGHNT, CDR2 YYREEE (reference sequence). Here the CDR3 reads CASSQDRVYGYTF. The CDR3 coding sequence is TGTGCCAGCAGTCAAGACAGGGTCTATGGCTACACCTTC.